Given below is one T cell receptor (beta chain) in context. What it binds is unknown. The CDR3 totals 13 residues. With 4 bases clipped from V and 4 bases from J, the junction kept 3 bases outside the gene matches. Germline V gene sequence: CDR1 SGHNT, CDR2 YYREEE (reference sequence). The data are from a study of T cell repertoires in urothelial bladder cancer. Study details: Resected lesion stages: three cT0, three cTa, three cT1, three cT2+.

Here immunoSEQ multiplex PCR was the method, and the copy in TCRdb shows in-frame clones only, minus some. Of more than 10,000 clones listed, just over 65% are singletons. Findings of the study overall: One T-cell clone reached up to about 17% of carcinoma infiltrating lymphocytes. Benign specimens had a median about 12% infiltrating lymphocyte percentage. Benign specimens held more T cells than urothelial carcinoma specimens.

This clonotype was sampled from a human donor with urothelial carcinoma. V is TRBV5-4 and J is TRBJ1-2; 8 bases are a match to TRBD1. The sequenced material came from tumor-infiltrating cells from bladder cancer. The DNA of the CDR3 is TGTGCCAGCAGCCGCGACAGGGGCTATGGCTACACCTTC. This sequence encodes CASSRDRGYGYTF. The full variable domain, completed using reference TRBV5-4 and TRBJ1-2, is ETGVTQSPTHLIKTRGQQVTLRCSSQSGHNTVSWYQQALGQGPQFIFQYYREEENGRGNFPPRFSGLQFPNYSSELNVNALELDDSALYLCASSRDRGYGYTFGSGTRLTVV.